Below are 7 T cell receptor beta chains sequenced from a single sample in a study of T cell responses to AZD1222 COVID-19 vaccine (dated by TCRdb to the early 2020s). The method was the immunoSEQ multiplex PCR assay. Imported from immuneACCESS, the table was reduced by TCRdb to in-frame sequences with V and J called. These copies leave out some clones; in studies compared against another copy, an unresolved V gene accounts for under half, and the cause of the remainder is not known. In all, the sample holds around 130,000 clones, and over 90% of those were seen once. Over 6.5% of the sample goes to the ten largest clones. The time point label of this sample denotes: baseline before first vaccination. The sequenced sample was peripheral blood, obtained on day 0 of AZD1222 vaccination. The receptors come from an adult in good health.

This rearrangement joins TRBV27 to TRBJ2-1; the D is unclear. This CDR3 is built from 12 residues. The V end lost 5 bases, the J end lost 4 bases, and 6 bases lay between the germline ends. Germline CDR1 is MNHEY and CDR2 is SMNVEV (reference sequence). CDR3 sequence (DNA): TGTGCCAGCAGTCAAGGTTACAATGAGCAGTTCTTC. It is translated as CASSQGYNEQFF.

This sequence joins TRBV7-8 and TRBJ2-1, with D unresolved. V lost 0 bases and J lost 0, with 12 bases in between. Germline CDR1 reads SGHVS; CDR2 reads FQNEAQ. This CDR3 comprises 17 residues. CDR3 in DNA: TGTGCCAGCAGCTTAGCGTCGGTGCCAAGCTCCTACAATGAGCAGTTCTTC. Translation gives CASSLASVPSSYNEQFF.

The V and J genes are TRBV28 and TRBJ1-1; tentatively, D is TRBD1 (5 bases). This CDR3 is built from 17 residues. In germline, CDR1 is MDHEN, CDR2 SYDVKM. V was clipped by 3 bases and J by 3 bases, with 20 bases between them. The CDR3 loop is CASSFHEIGGGHTEAFF. The CDR3, as DNA: TGTGCCAGCAGTTTTCACGAAATTGGGGGGGGACACACTGAAGCTTTCTTT.

V gene TRBV27 combines with J gene TRBJ2-7; D is ambiguous. The V and J ends lost 6 bases and 2 bases respectively, with 17 bases between them. This CDR3 comprises 15 residues. Germline lookup yields CDR1 MNHEY and CDR2 SMNVEV (reference sequence). CDR3 amino acids: CASSLTAIGPYEQYF. CDR3 nucleotides: TGTGCCAGCAGCCTAACCGCCATCGGCCCCTACGAGCAGTACTTC.

This rearrangement joins TRBV19 to TRBJ1-1; D is unclear. This CDR3 contains 16 residues. Deletions cut 3 bases from V and 0 bases from J, with 14 bases between. Germline loops: CDR1 LNHDA, CDR2 SQIVND (reference sequence). The CDR3 region has the DNA TGTGCCAGTAGTATTAACCCTACACGGATGAACACTGAAGCTTTCTTT. It translates to CASSINPTRMNTEAFF. Filled out from reference TRBV19 and TRBJ1-1, the complete variable domain reads DGGITQSPKYLFRKEGQNVTLSCEQNLNHDAMYWYRQDPGQGLRLIYYSQIVNDFQKGDIAEGYSVSREKKESFPLTVTSAQKNPTAFYLCASSINPTRMNTEAFFGQGTRLTVV.

This chain joins TRBV9 and TRBJ2-7; no firm D call. The CDR3 totals 14 residues. V was shortened by 0 bases and J by 0 bases, with 7 bases between the two germline ends. Germline V gene lookup returns CDR1 SGDLS and CDR2 YYNGEE. The CDR3 coding sequence is TGTGCCAGCAGCGTAGGGAGTCGCTCCTACGAGCAGTACTTC. Encoded protein: CASSVGSRSYEQYF.

The rearrangement links TRBV12-5 to TRBJ2-3, with 7 bases matching TRBD1. The CDR3 has 16 amino acids. The V gene's germline CDR1 is LGHNT and CDR2 FRNRAP. J gave up 0 bases and V 6 bases, and 9 bases lay outside the gene matches. CDR3 residues: CASGLDRARSTDTQYF. DNA for the CDR3: TGTGCTAGTGGCCTCGACAGGGCCAGGAGCACAGATACGCAGTATTTT.